The rows below give T cell receptor beta chains drawn from one sample of a study of OX40 agonist ivuxolimab in advanced cancers. Generated by immunoSEQ multiplex PCR, the TCRdb table keeps only in-frame clones and is missing some. In the table there are about 34,000 clones, roughly 80% of which are singletons. Sequencing used CD4+ or CD8+ T cells sorted from blood, obtained in a trial of the OX40 agonist ivuxolimab. The receptors shown here come from an adult with an advanced solid tumor such as melanoma, head and neck, liver or kidney cancer. Both conserved end residues are part of each CDR3. D genes are given only for firm matches. Clone size is not always given. Where it is, it says once, few, many or a class for expanded clones.

d_call clone_size j_call v_call cdr3_nt cdr3_aa
- - TRBJ1-1 TRBV9 TGTGCCAGCAGCGTAGCGCCGGTTATGAACACTGAAGCTTTCTTT CASSVAPVMNTEAFF
- - TRBJ2-5 TRBV28 TGTGCCAGCAGTCTCCCGGCAGGAGGAGAGACCCAGTACTTC CASSLPAGGETQYF
- - TRBJ2-3 TRBV7-3 TGTGCCAGCAGCCCGCGGTGGGGAGAGGGAGATACGCAGTATTTT CASSPRWGEGDTQYF
TRBD1 once TRBJ1-4 TRBV11-2 TGTGCCAGCACCAGCGGACAGGGGGCGTCTGAAAAACTGTTTTTT CASTSGQGASEKLFF
TRBD1 few TRBJ1-1 TRBV19 TGTGCCAGTACAATACAGGGGGTGACTGAAGCTTTCTTT CASTIQGVTEAFF
- few TRBJ2-2 TRBV7-9 TGTGCCAGCAGCCCTTCGATCGGGGAGCTGTTTTTT CASSPSIGELFF
- - TRBJ2-5 TRBV11-2 TGTGCCAGCAGCTTGGGGGGGACAGTAAAGACCCAGTACTTC CASSLGGTVKTQYF
- - TRBJ2-5 TRBV30 TGTGCCTGGAACCCGGGCCAAGAGACCCAGTACTTC CAWNPGQETQYF
- - TRBJ2-1 TRBV5-4 TGTGCCAGCAGCTTGGGAGGTTGGGGGCGCAATGAGCAGTTCTTC CASSLGGWGRNEQFF
- few TRBJ1-6 TRBV5-6 TGTGCCAGCAGCTCACCTCGCTCACCCCTCCACTTT CASSSPRSPLHF
TRBD2 - TRBJ2-1 TRBV4-2 TGTGCCAGCAGCCAAGATCTAGGGACTAGCTCCTACAATGAGCAGTTCTTC CASSQDLGTSSYNEQFF
- few TRBJ1-3 TRBV6-5 TGTGCCAGCAGCCTTCCTCCCGGAAACACCATATATTTT CASSLPPGNTIYF
- - TRBJ2-3 TRBV5-1 TGCGCCAGCAGCTTGGCCGTTGGAGATACGCAGTATTTT CASSLAVGDTQYF
- few TRBJ1-1 TRBV4-3 TGCGCCAGCAGCCGAGAGGGGAGCACTGAAGCTTTCTTT CASSREGSTEAFF
- - TRBJ2-2 TRBV2 TGTGCCAGCAGTCCTAGATACGGGGAGCTGTTTTTT CASSPRYGELFF
- few TRBJ1-5 TRBV21-1 TGTGCCAGCAGCAAGCCCATCGGGAGGGCGCGATTTTATAGCAATCAGCCCCAGCATTTT CASSKPIGRARFYSNQPQHF
TRBD2 - TRBJ2-1 TRBV11-2 TGTGCCAGCAGCTCCTGGACTAGCGGGAGATACAATGAGCAGTTCTTC CASSSWTSGRYNEQFF
- few TRBJ1-2 TRBV11-2 TGTGCCAGCAGCTTACATCTAAAAGGTGGCTACACCTTC CASSLHLKGGYTF
TRBD1 - TRBJ2-7 TRBV2 TGTGCCAGCAGTGACGGGACAGGGGCGGGGGAGCAGTACTTC CASSDGTGAGEQYF
- - TRBJ2-1 TRBV5-1 TGCGCCAGCAGCTTGGACGGGGTAAGTGAGCAGTTCTTC CASSLDGVSEQFF
TRBD2 - TRBJ2-1 TRBV7-9 TGTGCCAGCAGCCCCCTTGGACTAGCGGGGGAGTCCTACAATGAGCAGTTCTTC CASSPLGLAGESYNEQFF